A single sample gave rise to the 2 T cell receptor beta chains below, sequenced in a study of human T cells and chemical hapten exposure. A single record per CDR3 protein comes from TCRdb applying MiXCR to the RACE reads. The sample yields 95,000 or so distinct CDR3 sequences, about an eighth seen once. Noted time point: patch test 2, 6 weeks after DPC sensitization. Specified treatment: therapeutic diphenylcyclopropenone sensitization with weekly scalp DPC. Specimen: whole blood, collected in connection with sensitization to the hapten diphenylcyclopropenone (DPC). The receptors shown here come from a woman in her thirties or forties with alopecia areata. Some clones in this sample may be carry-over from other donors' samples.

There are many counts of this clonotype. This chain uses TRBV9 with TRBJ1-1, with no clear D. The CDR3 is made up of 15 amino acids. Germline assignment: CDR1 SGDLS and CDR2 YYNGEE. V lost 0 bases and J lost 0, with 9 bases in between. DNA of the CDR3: TGTGCCAGCAGCGTAGGCCGACTCCTGAACACTGAAGCTTTCTTT. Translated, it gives CASSVGRLLNTEAFF.

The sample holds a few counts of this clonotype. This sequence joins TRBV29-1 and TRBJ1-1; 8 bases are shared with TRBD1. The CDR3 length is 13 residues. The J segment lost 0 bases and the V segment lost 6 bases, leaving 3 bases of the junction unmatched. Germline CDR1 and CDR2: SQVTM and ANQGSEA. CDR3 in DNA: TGCAGCGTCCGGACAGGGATGAACACTGAAGCTTTCTTT. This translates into CSVRTGMNTEAFF.